The clone carrying this TCR beta chain was seen just once. Germline loops: CDR1 MNHNS, CDR2 SASEGT. The CDR3 is 16 amino acids. A second PCR, run for about 7 to 12 cycles, used a sample-barcoded 5' primer plus a J-beta primer mix. MiXCR, run by TCRdb on the 5' RACE reads, gives a single entry per CDR3 protein. The table shows almost 1 million distinct CDR3 sequences, with approximately 50% occurring only once. This sample was included in a study of blood T cells in healthy people across ages. What was sequenced was blood. V and J are TRBV6-1 and TRBJ2-7; maybe TRBD1 (6 bases). The J call may be incorrect, as the DNA end agrees better with TRBJ2-5. This receptor was obtained from a woman aged 55 to 70 in good health. The CDR3 DNA reads as TGTGCCAGCAGTGGCAGGGGCCTTGAGGCGTATGAGACCCAGTACTTC. Its protein product is CASSGRGLEAYETQYF.